This T cell receptor beta chain was sequenced for a study of blood T cells in healthy people across ages. For the second PCR, which ran for about 7 to 11 cycles, a sample-barcoded 5' primer and a J-beta primer mix were used. In TCRdb, the 5' RACE reads were re-called with MiXCR into one record per CDR3 protein. This table has more than 500,000 distinct CDR3 sequences, about 26% appearing once. Germline V gene sequence: CDR1 SGHTA, CDR2 FQGNSA. CDR3 size: 15 residues. These data were likewise used in another study, on T cells of mothers and their children.

This receptor was obtained from a boy younger than 10 in good health. This chain links TRBV7-2 with TRBJ2-5; a weak D match, TRBD2 (6 bases). The DNA end favors TRBJ2-7, so the J call may be wrong. Input material: blood. CDR3 coding DNA: TGTGCCAGCAGCCTCAGGAGGGCCGGAATTTACGAGCAGTACTTC. It yields the protein CASSLRRAGIYEQYF.